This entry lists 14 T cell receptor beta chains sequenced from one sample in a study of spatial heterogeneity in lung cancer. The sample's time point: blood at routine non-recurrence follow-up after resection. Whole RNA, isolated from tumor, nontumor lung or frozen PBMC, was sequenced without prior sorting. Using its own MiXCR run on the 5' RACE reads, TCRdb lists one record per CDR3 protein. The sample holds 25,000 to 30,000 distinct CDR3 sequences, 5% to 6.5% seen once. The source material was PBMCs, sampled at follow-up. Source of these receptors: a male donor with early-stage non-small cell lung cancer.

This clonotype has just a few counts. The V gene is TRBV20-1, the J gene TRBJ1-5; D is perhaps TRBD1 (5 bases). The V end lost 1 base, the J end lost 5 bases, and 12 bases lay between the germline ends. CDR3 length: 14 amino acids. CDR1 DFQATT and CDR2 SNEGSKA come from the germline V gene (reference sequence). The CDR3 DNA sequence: TGCAGTGCTAGAGTGGGGGGGAGCGATCAGCCCCAGCATTTT. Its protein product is CSARVGGSDQPQHF.

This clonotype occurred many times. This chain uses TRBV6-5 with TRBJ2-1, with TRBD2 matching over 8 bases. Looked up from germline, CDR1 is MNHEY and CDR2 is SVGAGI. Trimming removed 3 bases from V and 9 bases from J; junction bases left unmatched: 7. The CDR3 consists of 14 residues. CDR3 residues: CASSYGVAGFEQFF. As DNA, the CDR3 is TGTGCCAGCAGTTATGGAGTAGCGGGATTTGAGCAGTTCTTC.

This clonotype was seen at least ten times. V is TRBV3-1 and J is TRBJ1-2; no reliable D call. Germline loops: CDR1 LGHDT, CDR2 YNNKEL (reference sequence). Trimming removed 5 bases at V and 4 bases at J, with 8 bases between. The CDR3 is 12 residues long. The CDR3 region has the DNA TGTGCCAGCAGCATTCCGGGCTATGGCTACACCTTC. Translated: CASSIPGYGYTF.

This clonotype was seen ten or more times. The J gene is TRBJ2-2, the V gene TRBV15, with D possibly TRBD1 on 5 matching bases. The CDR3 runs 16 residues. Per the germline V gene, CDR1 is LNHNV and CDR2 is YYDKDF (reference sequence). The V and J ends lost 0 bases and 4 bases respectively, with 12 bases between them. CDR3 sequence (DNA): TGTGCCACCAGCAGAGAGGGCCTTCAGGGCACCGGGGAGCTGTTTTTT. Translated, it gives CATSREGLQGTGELFF.

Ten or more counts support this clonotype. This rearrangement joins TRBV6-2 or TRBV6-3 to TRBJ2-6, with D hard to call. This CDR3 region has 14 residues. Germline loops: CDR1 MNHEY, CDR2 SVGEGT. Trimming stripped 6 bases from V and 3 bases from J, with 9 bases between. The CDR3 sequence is CASRRHGGANVLTF. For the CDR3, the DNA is TGTGCCAGCAGGCGACATGGTGGGGCCAACGTCCTGACTTTC.

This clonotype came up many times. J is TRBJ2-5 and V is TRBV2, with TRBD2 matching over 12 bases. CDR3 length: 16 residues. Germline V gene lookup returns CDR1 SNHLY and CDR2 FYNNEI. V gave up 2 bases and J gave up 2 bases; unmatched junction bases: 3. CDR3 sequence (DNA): TGTGCCAGCAGTGAAACTAGCGGGGGGTTTCAAGAGACCCAGTACTTC. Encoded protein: CASSETSGGFQETQYF. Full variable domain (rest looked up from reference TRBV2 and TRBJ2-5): EPEVTQTPSHQVTQMGQEVILRCVPISNHLYFYWYRQILGQKVEFLVSFYNNEISEKSEIFDDQFSVERPDGSNFTLKIRSTKLEDSAMYFCASSETSGGFQETQYFGPGTRLLVL.

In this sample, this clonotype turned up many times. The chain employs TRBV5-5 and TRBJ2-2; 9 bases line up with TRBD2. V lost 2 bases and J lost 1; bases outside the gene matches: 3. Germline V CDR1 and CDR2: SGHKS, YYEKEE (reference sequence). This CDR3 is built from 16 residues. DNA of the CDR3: TGTGCCAGCAGCTTCTTAGCGGGGGAGAACACCGGGGAGCTGTTTTTT. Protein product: CASSFLAGENTGELFF.

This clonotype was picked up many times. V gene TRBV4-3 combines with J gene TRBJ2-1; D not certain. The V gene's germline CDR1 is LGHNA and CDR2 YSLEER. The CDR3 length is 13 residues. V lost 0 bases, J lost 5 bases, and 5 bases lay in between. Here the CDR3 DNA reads TGCGCCAGCAGCCAAGAAATGAACAATGAGCAGTTCTTC. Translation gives CASSQEMNNEQFF.

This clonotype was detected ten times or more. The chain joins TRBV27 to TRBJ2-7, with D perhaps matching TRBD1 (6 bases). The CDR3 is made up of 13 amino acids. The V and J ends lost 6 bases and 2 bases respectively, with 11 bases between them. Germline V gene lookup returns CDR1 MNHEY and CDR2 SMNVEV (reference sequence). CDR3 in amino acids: CASRLGATYEQYV. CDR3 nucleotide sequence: TGTGCCAGCAGACTGGGGGCTACCTACGAGCAGTACGTC.

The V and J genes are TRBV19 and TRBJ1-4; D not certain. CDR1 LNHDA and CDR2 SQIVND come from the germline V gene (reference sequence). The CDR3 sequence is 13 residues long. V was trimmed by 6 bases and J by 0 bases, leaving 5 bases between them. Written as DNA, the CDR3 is TGTGCCAGTAGGGGATCAACTAATGAAAAACTGTTTTTT. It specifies CASRGSTNEKLFF.

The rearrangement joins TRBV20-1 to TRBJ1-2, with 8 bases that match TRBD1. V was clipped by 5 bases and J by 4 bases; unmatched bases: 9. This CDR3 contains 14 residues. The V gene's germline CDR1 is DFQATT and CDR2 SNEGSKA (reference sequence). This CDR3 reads CSAGPDRVTYGYTF. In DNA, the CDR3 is TGCAGTGCTGGCCCGGACAGGGTCACCTATGGCTACACCTTC.

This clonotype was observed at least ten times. CDR3 in amino acids: CASSPVDSDTGELFF. The DNA of the CDR3 is TGTGCCAGCAGTCCAGTGGACAGTGACACCGGGGAGCTGTTTTTT. The J gene is TRBJ2-2, the V gene TRBV12-3 or TRBV12-4, with D possibly being TRBD1 (6 bases). V lost 5 bases to trimming and J lost 3 bases, with 13 bases between them. The length of the CDR3 is 15 residues.

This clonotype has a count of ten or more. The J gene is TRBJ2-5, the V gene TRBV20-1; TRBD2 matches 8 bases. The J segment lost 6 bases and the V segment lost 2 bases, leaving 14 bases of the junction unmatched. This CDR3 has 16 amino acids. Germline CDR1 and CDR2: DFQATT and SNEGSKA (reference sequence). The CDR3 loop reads CSARILQSGSTQTQYF. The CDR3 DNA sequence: TGCAGTGCTAGAATCCTCCAAAGCGGGAGTACGCAGACCCAGTACTTC.

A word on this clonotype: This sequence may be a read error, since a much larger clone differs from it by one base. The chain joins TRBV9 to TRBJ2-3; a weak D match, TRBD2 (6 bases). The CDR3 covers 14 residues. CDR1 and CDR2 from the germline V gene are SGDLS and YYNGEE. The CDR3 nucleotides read TGTGCCAGCGGCGTAGAGGGAGGTTCAGATACGCAGTATTTT. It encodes CASGVEGGSDTQYF.